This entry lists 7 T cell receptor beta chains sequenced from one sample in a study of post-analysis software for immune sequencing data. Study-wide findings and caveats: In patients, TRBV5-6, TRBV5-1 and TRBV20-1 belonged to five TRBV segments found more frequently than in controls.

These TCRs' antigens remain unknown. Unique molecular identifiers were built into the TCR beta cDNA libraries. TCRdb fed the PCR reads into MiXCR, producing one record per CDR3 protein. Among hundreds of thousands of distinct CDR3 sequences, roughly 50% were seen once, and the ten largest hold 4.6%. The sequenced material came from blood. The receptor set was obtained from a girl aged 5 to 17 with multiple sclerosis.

Here the CDR3 reads CAITRDRGSEQYF. CDR3 sequence (DNA): TGTGCCATCACCCGGGACAGGGGAAGCGAGCAGTACTTC. The chain carries TRBV10-3 and TRBJ2-4; 10 nucleotides match TRBD1. The J call is in doubt because the DNA end fits TRBJ2-7 better. The CDR3 consists of 13 residues. Per germline, CDR1 ENHRY and CDR2 SYGVKD.

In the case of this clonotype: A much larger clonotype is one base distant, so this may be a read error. This chain's CDR3 is CASSDRGLNEQFF. CDR3 DNA: TGTGCCAGCAGTGACAGGGGGCTCAATGAGCAGTTCTTC. The chain uses TRBV2 and TRBJ2-1; TRBD1 matches 8 bases. In germline, CDR1 is SNHLY, CDR2 FYNNEI. The V gene end was trimmed by 3 bases and the J gene end by 6 bases; junction bases not matched to a gene: 1. CDR3 length: 13 residues. Supplemented by reference TRBV2 and TRBJ2-1, the full variable domain reads EPEVTQTPSHQVTQMGQEVILRCVPISNHLYFYWYRQILGQKVEFLVSFYNNEISEKSEIFDDQFSVERPDGSNFTLKIRSTKLEDSAMYFCASSDRGLNEQFFGPGTRLTVL.

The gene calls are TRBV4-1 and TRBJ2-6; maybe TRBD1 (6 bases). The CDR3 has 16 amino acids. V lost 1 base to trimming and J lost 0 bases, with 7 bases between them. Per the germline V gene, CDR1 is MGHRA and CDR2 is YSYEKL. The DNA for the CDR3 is TGCGCCAGCAGCCAAGCGGACAGCTCTGGGGCCAACGTCCTGACTTTC. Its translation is CASSQADSSGANVLTF.

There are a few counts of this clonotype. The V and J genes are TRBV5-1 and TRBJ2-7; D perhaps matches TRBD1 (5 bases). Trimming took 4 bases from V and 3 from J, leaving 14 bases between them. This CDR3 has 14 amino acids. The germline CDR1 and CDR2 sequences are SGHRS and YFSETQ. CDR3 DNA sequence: TGCGCCAGCAGCGCAACGACTCAGGGCTACGAGCAGTACTTC. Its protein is CASSATTQGYEQYF.

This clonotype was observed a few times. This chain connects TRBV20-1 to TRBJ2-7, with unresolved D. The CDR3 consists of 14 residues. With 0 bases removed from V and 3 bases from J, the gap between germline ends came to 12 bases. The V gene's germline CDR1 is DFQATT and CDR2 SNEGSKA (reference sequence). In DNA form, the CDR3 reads TGCAGTGCTAGAGAAAACAGAATCTACTACGAGCAGTACTTC. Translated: CSARENRIYYEQYF.

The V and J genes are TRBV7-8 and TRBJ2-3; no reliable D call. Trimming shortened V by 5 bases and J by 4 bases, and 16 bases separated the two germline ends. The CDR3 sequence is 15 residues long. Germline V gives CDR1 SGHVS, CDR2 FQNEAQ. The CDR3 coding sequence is TGTGCCAGCAGCCAGCATGGCCTCGGGTCAGATACGCAGTATTTT. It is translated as CASSQHGLGSDTQYF.

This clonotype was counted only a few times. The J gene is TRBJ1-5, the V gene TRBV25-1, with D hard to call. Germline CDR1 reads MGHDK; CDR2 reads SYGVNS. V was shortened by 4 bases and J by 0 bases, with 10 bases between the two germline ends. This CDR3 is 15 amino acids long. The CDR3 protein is CASSGNLGSNQPQHF. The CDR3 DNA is TGTGCCAGCAGTGGTAACTTAGGTAGCAATCAGCCCCAGCATTTT.